The rows below give T cell receptor beta chains drawn from one sample of a study of T cell responses to AZD1222 COVID-19 vaccine. The repertoire was sequenced with immunoSEQ multiplex PCR; TCRdb's copy has only in-frame clones and lacks some. The sample contains roughly 150,000 clones, just under 95% of which appear only once. The sequencing used peripheral blood, collected on day 0 of AZD1222 vaccination. The receptors here all came from an adult in good health. Each CDR3 is given with its conserved first and last residue. Each record gives: clone size, D gene, J gene, V gene, CDR3 DNA, CDR3 protein. A D gene is named only where the DNA matches it firmly. Expanded clones get a size class; other rows say once, few or many, or leave the size out.

clone_size: .; d_call: .; j_call: TRBJ2-5; v_call: TRBV30; cdr3_nt: TGTGCCTGGAGTGTATTTCAGACTGAGACCCAGTACTTC; cdr3_aa: CAWSVFQTETQYF
clone_size: .; d_call: .; j_call: TRBJ1-3; v_call: TRBV30; cdr3_nt: TGTGCCTGGAAGGAACTCAGGGCCTCTGGAAACACCATATATTTT; cdr3_aa: CAWKELRASGNTIYF
clone_size: .; d_call: .; j_call: TRBJ2-5; v_call: TRBV5-4; cdr3_nt: TGTGCCAGCAGCTACGGGACCATACAAGAGACCCAGTACTTC; cdr3_aa: CASSYGTIQETQYF
clone_size: .; d_call: .; j_call: TRBJ2-3; v_call: TRBV4-2; cdr3_nt: TGTGCCAGCAGCCAAGAATTTGCGGCGGGGGACAACATCCAGTATTTT; cdr3_aa: CASSQEFAAGDNIQYF
clone_size: .; d_call: .; j_call: TRBJ1-6; v_call: TRBV12-5; cdr3_nt: TGTGCTAGTGGTTTGGGGTATATGGATTCACCCCTCCACTTT; cdr3_aa: CASGLGYMDSPLHF
clone_size: .; d_call: .; j_call: TRBJ1-1; v_call: TRBV29-1; cdr3_nt: TGCAGCGTGCGGGGCTCAAACACTGAAGCTTTCTTT; cdr3_aa: CSVRGSNTEAFF
clone_size: .; d_call: .; j_call: TRBJ1-3; v_call: TRBV5-1; cdr3_nt: TGCGCCAGCAGATCATCCACTGGAAACACCATATATTTT; cdr3_aa: CASRSSTGNTIYF
clone_size: .; d_call: .; j_call: TRBJ1-3; v_call: TRBV7-9; cdr3_nt: TGTGCCAGCAGCCCGCATCTAAGCTCTGGAAACACCATATATTTT; cdr3_aa: CASSPHLSSGNTIYF
clone_size: few; d_call: .; j_call: TRBJ2-2; v_call: TRBV5-1; cdr3_nt: TGCGCCAGCAGCTTGGGGGGGCCTGGCGGGGAGCTGTTTTTT; cdr3_aa: CASSLGGPGGELFF
clone_size: .; d_call: .; j_call: TRBJ2-7; v_call: TRBV30; cdr3_nt: TGTGCCTGGAGTGGGGGGAAATACTCCTACGAGCAGTACTTC; cdr3_aa: CAWSGGKYSYEQYF
clone_size: .; d_call: TRBD1; j_call: TRBJ1-6; v_call: TRBV3-1/TRBV3-2; cdr3_nt: TGTGCCAGCAGCCCCGCCCAGGGACAGTTCGGATATAATTCACCCCTCCACTTT; cdr3_aa: CASSPAQGQFGYNSPLHF
clone_size: .; d_call: .; j_call: TRBJ2-3; v_call: TRBV20-1; cdr3_nt: TGCAGTGCGGAGAGGGCAGATACGCAGTATTTT; cdr3_aa: CSAERADTQYF
clone_size: .; d_call: .; j_call: TRBJ1-1; v_call: TRBV18; cdr3_nt: TGTGCCAGCTCCCTGACCGGGGGGGCTGAAGCTTTCTTT; cdr3_aa: CASSLTGGAEAFF
clone_size: .; d_call: TRBD2; j_call: TRBJ2-3; v_call: TRBV6-1; cdr3_nt: TGTGCCAGCAGTGAAGAAGGACTAGCTACAGATACGCAGTATTTT; cdr3_aa: CASSEEGLATDTQYF
clone_size: once; d_call: .; j_call: TRBJ1-2; v_call: TRBV7-2; cdr3_nt: TGTGCCAGCAGCCTTGAGGCGGCCTTGGTCTACGGCTACACCTTC; cdr3_aa: CASSLEAALVYGYTF
clone_size: .; d_call: TRBD1; j_call: TRBJ1-2; v_call: TRBV6-5; cdr3_nt: TGTGCCAGCAGTTACGGACAGGGATTTTACACCTTC; cdr3_aa: CASSYGQGFYTF
clone_size: .; d_call: TRBD1; j_call: TRBJ2-5; v_call: TRBV5-4; cdr3_nt: TGTGCCAGCAGCGCCGGGACAGGGATAGTCCAGGAGACCCAGTACTTC; cdr3_aa: CASSAGTGIVQETQYF
clone_size: .; d_call: TRBD2; j_call: TRBJ2-1; v_call: TRBV2; cdr3_nt: TGTGCCAGCAGTGACAGCGGGAGCAATGAGCAGTTCTTC; cdr3_aa: CASSDSGSNEQFF
clone_size: .; d_call: .; j_call: TRBJ1-4; v_call: TRBV30; cdr3_nt: TGTGCCTGGAGTCCCCCGTCAGGACTTTTTGGAAAACTGTTTTTT; cdr3_aa: CAWSPPSGLFGKLFF
clone_size: .; d_call: TRBD1; j_call: TRBJ1-1; v_call: TRBV5-6; cdr3_nt: TGTGCCAGCAGCTCGCTAAGGCGGCGGGACAGGGTCAATCCTGAAGCTTTCTTT; cdr3_aa: CASSSLRRRDRVNPEAFF
clone_size: .; d_call: .; j_call: TRBJ2-2; v_call: TRBV5-5; cdr3_nt: TGTGCCAGCAGCTTGGGAAAGGGGCAGAACACCGGGGAGCTGTTTTTT; cdr3_aa: CASSLGKGQNTGELFF
clone_size: .; d_call: .; j_call: TRBJ2-7; v_call: TRBV19; cdr3_nt: TGTGCCAGTAGTGAATACAGTTTCTCCTACGAGCAGTACTTC; cdr3_aa: CASSEYSFSYEQYF
clone_size: once; d_call: TRBD1; j_call: TRBJ2-7; v_call: TRBV2; cdr3_nt: TGTGCCAGCAGAACTACCGGGACAGCCTACGAGCAGTACTTC; cdr3_aa: CASRTTGTAYEQYF
clone_size: .; d_call: .; j_call: TRBJ1-1; v_call: TRBV5-1; cdr3_nt: TGCGCCAGCAGCTTGGCGGGGGGCATGAACACTGAAGCTTTCTTT; cdr3_aa: CASSLAGGMNTEAFF
clone_size: .; d_call: TRBD2; j_call: TRBJ2-2; v_call: TRBV19; cdr3_nt: TGTGCCAGTAGCAAGCGGGAGGGGATCGGGGAGCTGTTTTTT; cdr3_aa: CASSKREGIGELFF
clone_size: once; d_call: .; j_call: TRBJ1-5; v_call: TRBV27; cdr3_nt: TGTGCCAGCAGTCCGGGGGGCGGGGGACAGCCCCAGCATTTT; cdr3_aa: CASSPGGGGQPQHF
clone_size: .; d_call: .; j_call: TRBJ2-7; v_call: TRBV2; cdr3_nt: TGTGCCAGCAGTGTACAGGGAAGGAGCTCCTACGAGCAGTACTTC; cdr3_aa: CASSVQGRSSYEQYF
clone_size: .; d_call: .; j_call: TRBJ1-2; v_call: TRBV5-3; cdr3_nt: TGTGCCAGATTCTGCGTGGGAAGTCATTTCTATGGCTACACCTTC; cdr3_aa: CARFCVGSHFYGYTF
clone_size: .; d_call: TRBD1; j_call: TRBJ2-7; v_call: TRBV6-5; cdr3_nt: TGTGCCAGCAGCATCCTCCGGGACAGGGCCTACGAGCAGTACTTC; cdr3_aa: CASSILRDRAYEQYF
clone_size: .; d_call: TRBD1; j_call: TRBJ2-1; v_call: TRBV24-1; cdr3_nt: TGTGCCACCAGCCCGACAGGGTATGAGCAGTTCTTC; cdr3_aa: CATSPTGYEQFF
clone_size: .; d_call: .; j_call: TRBJ1-6; v_call: TRBV6-5; cdr3_nt: TGTGCCAGCAGCGGAATTAGCTCCTATAATTCACCCCTCCACTTT; cdr3_aa: CASSGISSYNSPLHF
clone_size: .; d_call: TRBD2; j_call: TRBJ2-3; v_call: TRBV7-6; cdr3_nt: TGTGCCAGCAGCTCACTAGCGGGGGGGCTAACAGATACGCAGTATTTT; cdr3_aa: CASSSLAGGLTDTQYF
clone_size: .; d_call: .; j_call: TRBJ2-7; v_call: TRBV3-1/TRBV3-2; cdr3_nt: TGTGCCAGCAGCCAAGATGGGGGCTCCTACGAGCAGTACTTC; cdr3_aa: CASSQDGGSYEQYF
clone_size: few; d_call: .; j_call: TRBJ2-2; v_call: TRBV7-9; cdr3_nt: TGTGCCAGCAGTCAAAAAGGCAGCGCCCGGGAGCTGTTTTTT; cdr3_aa: CASSQKGSARELFF
clone_size: .; d_call: .; j_call: TRBJ2-2; v_call: TRBV6-5; cdr3_nt: TGTGCCAGCAGAAGGGGGTTCGCCGGGGAGCTGTTTTTT; cdr3_aa: CASRRGFAGELFF
clone_size: .; d_call: .; j_call: TRBJ1-2; v_call: TRBV7-9; cdr3_nt: TGTGCCAGCAGCTTAGGTTCCCTCGGACGGTATGGCTACACCTTC; cdr3_aa: CASSLGSLGRYGYTF
clone_size: .; d_call: TRBD1; j_call: TRBJ1-1; v_call: TRBV4-3; cdr3_nt: TGCGCCAGCAGCCAAAGGACAGGGGGTGTCACTGAAGCTTTCTTT; cdr3_aa: CASSQRTGGVTEAFF